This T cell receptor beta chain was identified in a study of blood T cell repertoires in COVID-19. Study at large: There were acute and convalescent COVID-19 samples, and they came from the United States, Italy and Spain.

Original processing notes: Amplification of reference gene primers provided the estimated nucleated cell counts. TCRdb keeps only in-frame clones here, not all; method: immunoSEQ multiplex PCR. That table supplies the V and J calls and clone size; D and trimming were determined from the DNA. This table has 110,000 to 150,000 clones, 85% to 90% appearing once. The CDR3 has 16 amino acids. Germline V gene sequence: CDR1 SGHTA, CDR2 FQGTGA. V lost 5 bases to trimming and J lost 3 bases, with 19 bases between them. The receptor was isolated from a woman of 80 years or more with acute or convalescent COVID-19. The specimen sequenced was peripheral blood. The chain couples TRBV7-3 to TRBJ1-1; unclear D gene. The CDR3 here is CASSQWAPDGDTEAFF. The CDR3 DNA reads TGTGCCAGCAGCCAGTGGGCCCCCGACGGGGACACTGAAGCTTTCTTT.